The T cell receptor (beta chain) described here comes from a study of lymphopenia after photon versus proton radiotherapy. The study's findings and limits: Survival link was tested only in deceased patients; proton benefit remains a possibility. Post-nadir diversity loss with photons came from oligoclonal expansion, particularly CD8+ Temra cells. A bigger post-nadir fall in TCR diversity correlated inversely with survival time in deceased patients. Proton therapy kept repertoires fairly stable, unlike photons, which gained effector/memory cells.

In the case of this clone: Its matching antigen is unknown.

The assay was immunoSEQ multiplex PCR, and TCRdb's table has in-frame clones only and misses some. The sample has 40,000 to 45,000 clones; around 86% are singletons. This TCR derives from a woman in her seventies with pancreatic cancer. The specimen was peripheral blood, collected from a patient treated with proton-based radiotherapy.

CDR3 sequence: CASSRIGTPDNQPQHF. As DNA, the CDR3 is TGTGCCAGCAGCCGGATCGGGACACCCGACAATCAGCCCCAGCATTTT. This chain connects TRBV6-6 to TRBJ1-5; possibly TRBD1 for D (6 bases). Germline CDR1 MNHNY, CDR2 SVGAGI (reference sequence). V was cut by 6 bases and J by 3 bases, with 18 bases left in between. The CDR3 runs 16 residues.